A single T cell receptor (beta chain) is shown here with its context. No antigen is known for it. The CDR3 runs to 12 residues. V dropped 8 bases and J dropped 6; count of bases not matched to a gene: 5. The data were obtained in a study of identical twins. Study conclusions and caveats: In cord blood, abundant beta clonotypes had fewer insertions; memory showed no trend. Findings depended on cross-sectional statistics rather than tracking the same donors.

MiXCR was run by TCRdb on the 5' RACE reads, yielding one entry per CDR3 protein. The table shows hundreds of thousands of distinct CDR3 sequences, with 21% occurring only once. This same sample was also part of a study on T cells expressing NK-cell markers. This second report adds: Source material for TCR beta repertoires consisted of sorted CD3+CD56+NKG2C+, CD3+CD56+NKG2C- and CD3+CD56-NKG2C+ T cells. Seven HCMV-seropositive donors and one seronegative donor made up the eight sequenced donors.

The rearrangement uses TRBV12-3 or TRBV12-4 and TRBJ2-7; 9 bases are a match to TRBD1. Input material: PBMCs. The TCR comes from a woman younger than 30 in good health. CDR3 protein: CASGTGFAEQYF. The CDR3 coding sequence is TGTGCCAGCGGGACAGGGTTCGCCGAGCAGTACTTC.